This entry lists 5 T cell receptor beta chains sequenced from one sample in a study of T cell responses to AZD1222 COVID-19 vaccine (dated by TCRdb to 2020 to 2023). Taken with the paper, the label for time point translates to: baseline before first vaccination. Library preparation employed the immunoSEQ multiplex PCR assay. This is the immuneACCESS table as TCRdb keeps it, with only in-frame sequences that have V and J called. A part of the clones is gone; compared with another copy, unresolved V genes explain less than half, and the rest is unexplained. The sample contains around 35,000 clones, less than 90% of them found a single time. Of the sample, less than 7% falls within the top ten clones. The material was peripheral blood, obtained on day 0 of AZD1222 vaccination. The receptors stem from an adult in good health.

The CDR3 loop is CASSPPATYEQYF. CDR3 DNA: TGTGCCAGCAGCCCCCCCGCGACCTACGAGCAGTACTTC. This sequence joins TRBV9 and TRBJ2-7; D gene unclear. Looked up from germline, CDR1 is SGDLS and CDR2 is YYNGEE. The germline V and J ends were trimmed by 4 bases and 2 bases, with 10 bases remaining between them. The CDR3 runs 13 residues.

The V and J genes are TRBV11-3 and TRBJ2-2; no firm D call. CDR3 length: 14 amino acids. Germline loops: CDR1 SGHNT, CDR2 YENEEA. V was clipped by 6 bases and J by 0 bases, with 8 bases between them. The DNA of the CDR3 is TGTGCCAGCAGAATGGGGTCGAACACCGGGGAGCTGTTTTTT. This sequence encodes CASRMGSNTGELFF.

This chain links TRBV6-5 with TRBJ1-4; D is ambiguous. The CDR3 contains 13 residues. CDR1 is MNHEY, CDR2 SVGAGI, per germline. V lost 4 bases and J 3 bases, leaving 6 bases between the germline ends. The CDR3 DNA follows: TGTGCCAGCAGTTCAAACTCTAATGAAAAACTGTTTTTT. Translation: CASSSNSNEKLFF.

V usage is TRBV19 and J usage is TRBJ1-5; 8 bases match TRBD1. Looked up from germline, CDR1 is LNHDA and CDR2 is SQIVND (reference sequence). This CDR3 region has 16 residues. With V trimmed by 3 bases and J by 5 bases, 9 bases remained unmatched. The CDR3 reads CASSIGDRRRYQPQHF. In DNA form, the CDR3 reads TGTGCCAGTAGTATTGGGGACAGGAGGCGTTATCAGCCCCAGCATTTT.

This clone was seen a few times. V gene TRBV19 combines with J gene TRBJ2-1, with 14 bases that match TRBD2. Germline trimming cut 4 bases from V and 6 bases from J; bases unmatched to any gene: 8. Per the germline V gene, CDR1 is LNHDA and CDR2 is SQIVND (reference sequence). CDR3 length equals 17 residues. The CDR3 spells CASSKRLAGGQGNEQFF. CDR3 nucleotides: TGTGCCAGTAGTAAAAGACTAGCGGGGGGGCAAGGCAATGAGCAGTTCTTC.